A single sample is the source of the 22 T cell receptor beta chains below, sequenced in a study of CD8+ T cells in alopecia areata. Following RNA extraction, reverse transcription yielded cDNA that acted as the sequencing template. TCRdb keeps only in-frame clones here, not all; method: immunoSEQ multiplex PCR. The data hold a few hundred thousand clones, with roughly two thirds observed a single time. The sample was CD4+ T cells sorted from blood, taken at week 0. These receptors were obtained from a human donor with alopecia areata.

The chain carries TRBV11-2 and TRBJ2-4; no clear D. The length of the CDR3 is 12 residues. Between the trimmed V and J ends, which lost 6 bases and 6 bases, there was a span of 9 bases. CDR1 is SGHAT, CDR2 FQNNGV, per germline. CDR3 sequence (DNA): TGTGCCAGCAGTGCCTCAGTAAACATTCAGTACTTC. Protein sequence: CASSASVNIQYF.

This clone was observed a handful of times. The chain has TRBV13 and TRBJ1-3, with D tentatively TRBD1 (6 bases). The V end lost 5 bases, the J end lost 2 bases, and 13 bases lay between the germline ends. The CDR3 has 15 residues. Per the germline V gene, CDR1 is PRHDT and CDR2 is FYEKMQ (reference sequence). The CDR3 DNA reads as TGTGCCAGCAGCCCCATAGGGGGAACTGGAAACACCATATATTTT. It translates to CASSPIGGTGNTIYF.

This chain connects TRBV30 to TRBJ2-1, with 12 bases fitting TRBD2. Germline V gene data show CDR1 as GTSNPN and CDR2 as SVGIG (reference sequence). The CDR3 spans 14 residues. With V trimmed by 1 base and J by 15 bases, 10 bases remained unmatched. CDR3 in amino acids: CAWSGTSGAASRFF. Written as DNA, the CDR3 is TGTGCCTGGAGTGGGACTAGCGGGGCCGCGAGTCGGTTCTTC.

The CDR3 loop is CSVDAVGQDFYGYTF. CDR3 bases: TGCAGCGTTGACGCGGTGGGACAGGACTTTTATGGCTACACCTTC. The rearrangement joins TRBV29-1 to TRBJ1-2; 8 bases are a match to TRBD1. The junction had 11 bases not matched to a gene; V was cut back by 3 bases and J by 5 bases. The germline V gene encodes CDR1 SQVTM and CDR2 ANQGSEA. The CDR3 length is 15 residues.

The genes are TRBV2 and TRBJ1-2; possible D gene TRBD1, 6 bases. The germline V gene has CDR1 SNHLY and CDR2 FYNNEI. V lost 3 bases, J lost 1 base, and 12 bases lay in between. The CDR3 extends over 15 amino acids. Here the CDR3 DNA reads TGTGCCAGCAGTGAGACAGGAGAACATAACTATGGCTACACCTTC. The encoded protein is CASSETGEHNYGYTF.

V and J are TRBV29-1 and TRBJ2-5; D is unresolved. V lost 8 bases and J 4 bases, leaving 11 bases between the germline ends. This CDR3 is 11 amino acids long. The V gene's germline CDR1 is SQVTM and CDR2 ANQGSEA. The CDR3 region has the DNA TGCAGCTACGGACCCAGAGAGACCCAGTACTTC. This gives the protein CSYGPRETQYF. The complete variable domain, with remaining parts taken from reference TRBV29-1 and TRBJ2-5, reads SAVISQKPSRDICQRGTSLTIQCQVDSQVTMMFWYRQQPGQSLTLIATANQGSEATYESGFVIDKFPISRPNLTFSTLTVSNMSPEDSSIYLCSYGPRETQYFGPGTRLLVL.

This clone was counted ten times or more. This rearrangement joins TRBV25-1 to TRBJ1-2, with 9 nucleotides matching TRBD1. V lost 4 bases, J lost 4 bases, and 1 base stayed unmatched. In germline, CDR1 is MGHDK, CDR2 SYGVNS. This CDR3 is 13 amino acids long. The CDR3 is CASSGQGGYGYTF. In nucleotides, the CDR3 is TGTGCCAGCAGTGGACAGGGGGGCTATGGCTACACCTTC.

The J gene is TRBJ2-7, the V gene TRBV30; 7 nucleotides match TRBD1. The CDR3 loop spans 14 amino acids. The germline V gene has CDR1 GTSNPN and CDR2 SVGIG (reference sequence). The trim removed 4 bases at V and 6 bases at J, leaving 12 bases unmatched. CDR3 residues: CAWNRPDRSFEQYF. The CDR3 bases are TGTGCCTGGAATCGACCGGACAGGAGCTTCGAGCAGTACTTC.

The rearrangement uses TRBV30 and TRBJ1-2, with TRBD1 as a possible D gene (5 bases). With 2 bases removed from V and 2 bases from J, the gap between germline ends came to 6 bases. The germline gives CDR1 GTSNPN, CDR2 SVGIG (reference sequence). This CDR3 contains 12 residues. The DNA of the CDR3 is TGTGCCTGGAGTAGACAGAACTATGGCTACACCTTC. Translating it yields CAWSRQNYGYTF. The full variable domain, rest sourced from reference TRBV30 and TRBJ1-2, is SQTIHQWPATLVQPVGSPLSLECTVEGTSNPNLYWYRQAAGRGLQLLFYSVGIGQISSEVPQNLSASRPQDRQFILSSKKLLLSDSGFYLCAWSRQNYGYTFGSGTRLTVV.

The rearrangement links TRBV6-5 to TRBJ2-6; the D is unclear. Germline V lookup: CDR1 MNHEY, CDR2 SVGAGI. Trimming took off 0 bases at V and 6 bases at J, with 0 bases between the two ends. This CDR3 is built from 12 residues. DNA of the CDR3: TGTGCCAGCAGTTACTCGGCCAACGTCCTGACTTTC. This sequence encodes CASSYSANVLTF.

The chain joins TRBV5-1 to TRBJ2-7; perhaps D is TRBD1 or TRBD2 (6 bases each). The V end was cut by 4 bases, the J end by 6 bases, with 23 bases between. This CDR3 region has 16 residues. Germline V gene lookup returns CDR1 SGHRS and CDR2 YFSETQ. DNA of the CDR3: TGCGCCAGCAGCCCGGGGGACACCACCTTCCTAGGCGAGCAGTACTTC. Amino acids: CASSPGDTTFLGEQYF.

A note on this clone: Distinct nucleotide sequences in the sample also encode this CDR3. V usage is TRBV30 and J usage is TRBJ1-5, with D unclear. The CDR3 extends over 14 amino acids. V lost 0 bases to trimming and J lost 1 base, with 7 bases between them. Looked up from germline, CDR1 is GTSNPN and CDR2 is SVGIG (reference sequence). CDR3 region: CAWSVLGSNQPQHF. The CDR3 bases are TGTGCCTGGAGTGTACTCGGCAGCAATCAGCCCCAGCATTTT.

The rearrangement links TRBV7-2 to TRBJ2-3, with D possibly called TRBD1 or TRBD2 (5 bases each). The CDR3 totals 14 residues. V gave up 3 bases and J gave up 2 bases, with 9 bases separating them. The germline V gene has CDR1 SGHTA and CDR2 FQGNSA. The CDR3 DNA follows: TGTGCCAGCAGCTTCCGGGGCCCCACAGATACGCAGTATTTT. Amino acid sequence: CASSFRGPTDTQYF.

Remarks on this clone: Different DNA sequences within this sample yield the same CDR3. The chain combines TRBV5-1 with TRBJ1-6; possible D gene TRBD1, 6 bases. The length of the CDR3 is 13 residues. Trimming took off 4 bases at V and 7 bases at J, with 9 bases between the two ends. Germline V gives CDR1 SGHRS, CDR2 YFSETQ. For the CDR3, the DNA is TGCGCCAGCAGCCTGGACAGAAATTCACCCCTCCACTTT. This gives the protein CASSLDRNSPLHF.

The chain recombines TRBV18 with TRBJ1-1; D ambiguous. Deletions cut 5 bases from V and 5 bases from J, with 6 bases between. CDR1 and CDR2 from the germline V gene are KGHSH and LQKENI. The CDR3 covers 11 residues. The CDR3 protein is CASSAGTEAFF. The CDR3 nucleotides read TGTGCCAGCTCAGCGGGTACTGAAGCTTTCTTT.

This rearrangement joins TRBV29-1 to TRBJ2-1, with TRBD1 matching over 10 bases. The CDR3 is made up of 13 amino acids. CDR1 is SQVTM and CDR2 is ANQGSEA in the germline V gene. V trimming: 6 bases; J trimming: 9 bases; junction bases outside the gene matches: 8. In nucleotides, the CDR3 is TGCAGCGTCCCGGGACAGGGGTATTTTGAGCAGTTCTTC. It yields the protein CSVPGQGYFEQFF.

The V gene is TRBV9, the J gene TRBJ2-5; D remains unclear. CDR3 length: 14 residues. Trimming cost V 4 bases and J 2 bases, with 12 bases left between them. The V gene's germline CDR1 is SGDLS and CDR2 YYNGEE. The CDR3 loop reads CASSLEAQQETQYF. DNA of the CDR3: TGTGCCAGCAGCCTAGAGGCACAACAAGAGACCCAGTACTTC.

The chain uses TRBV5-1 and TRBJ1-5; D gene unclear. The CDR3 has 15 amino acids. Deletions cut 0 bases from V and 0 bases from J, with 7 bases between. Germline-derived CDR1 and CDR2 are SGHRS and YFSETQ. In nucleotides, the CDR3 is TGCGCCAGCAGCTTGGGTGTAAATAGCAATCAGCCCCAGCATTTT. It codes for CASSLGVNSNQPQHF.

CDR3 nucleotide sequence: TGTGCCAGCAGCTTATCAAGCGGGACAAACATTCAGTACTTC. The encoded protein is CASSLSSGTNIQYF. J is TRBJ2-4 and V is TRBV7-2; 7 bases agree with TRBD2. The germline V gene encodes CDR1 SGHTA and CDR2 FQGNSA. V lost 2 bases to trimming and J lost 6 bases; unmatched junction nucleotides: 4. The CDR3 covers 14 residues.

The rearrangement joins TRBV29-1 to TRBJ2-7; D may be TRBD1 or TRBD2 (6 bases each). Germline assignment: CDR1 SQVTM and CDR2 ANQGSEA. The V end lost 4 bases, the J end lost 5 bases, and 21 bases lay between the germline ends. This CDR3 is built from 15 residues. CDR3 region: CSVGETGTLEDEQYF. The CDR3 region has the DNA TGCAGCGTTGGGGAAACAGGGACTCTGGAGGACGAGCAGTACTTC.

This CDR3 reads CASSFLQRDGEQFF. CDR3 sequence (DNA): TGTGCCAGCAGCTTTCTACAGAGAGACGGTGAGCAGTTCTTC. J is TRBJ2-1 and V is TRBV5-6; D ambiguous. This CDR3 has 14 residues. Germline CDR1 SGHDT, CDR2 YYEEEE. Trimming pared 2 bases from V and 9 bases from J, leaving 15 bases between.

J is TRBJ1-2 and V is TRBV4-1; TRBD1 is a possible D gene (6 bases). CDR3 size: 15 residues. V was shortened by 0 bases and J by 4 bases, with 12 bases between the two germline ends. CDR1 is MGHRA, CDR2 YSYEKL, per germline. The CDR3 nucleotides are TGCGCCAGCAGCCAAGATCGCTCAGGGGCCTATGGCTACACCTTC. Protein product: CASSQDRSGAYGYTF.